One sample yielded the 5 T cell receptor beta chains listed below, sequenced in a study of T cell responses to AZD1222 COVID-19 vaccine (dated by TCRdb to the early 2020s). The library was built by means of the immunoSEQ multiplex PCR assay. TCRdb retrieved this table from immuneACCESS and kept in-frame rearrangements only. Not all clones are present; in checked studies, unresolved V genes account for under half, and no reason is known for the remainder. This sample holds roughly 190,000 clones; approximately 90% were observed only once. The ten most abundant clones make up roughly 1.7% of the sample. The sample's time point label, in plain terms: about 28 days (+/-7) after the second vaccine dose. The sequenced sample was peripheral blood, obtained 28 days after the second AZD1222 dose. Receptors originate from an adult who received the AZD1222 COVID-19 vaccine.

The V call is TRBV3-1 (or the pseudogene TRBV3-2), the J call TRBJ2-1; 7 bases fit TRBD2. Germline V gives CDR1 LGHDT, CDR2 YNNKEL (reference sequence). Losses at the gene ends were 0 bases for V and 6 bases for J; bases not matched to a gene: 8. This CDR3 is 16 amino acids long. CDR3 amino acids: CASSQDPGTTSNEQFF. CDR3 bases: TGTGCCAGCAGCCAAGATCCGGGGACTACCTCCAATGAGCAGTTCTTC.

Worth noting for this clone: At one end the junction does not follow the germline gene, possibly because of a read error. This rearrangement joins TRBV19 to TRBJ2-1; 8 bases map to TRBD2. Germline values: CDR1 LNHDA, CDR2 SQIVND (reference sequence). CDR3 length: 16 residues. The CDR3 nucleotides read TGTCCCAGTAGCCCCCGGGGGGCCGCGGGGGGCAATGAGCAGTTCTTC. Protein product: CPSSPRGAAGGNEQFF.

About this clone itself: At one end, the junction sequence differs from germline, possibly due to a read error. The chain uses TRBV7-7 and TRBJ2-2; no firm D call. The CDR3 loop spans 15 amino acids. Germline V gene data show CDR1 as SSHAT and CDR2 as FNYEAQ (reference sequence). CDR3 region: CASSTLLGNTGELFF. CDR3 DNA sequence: TGTGCTAGCAGCACGCTCTTAGGGAACACCGGGGAGCTGTTTTTT.

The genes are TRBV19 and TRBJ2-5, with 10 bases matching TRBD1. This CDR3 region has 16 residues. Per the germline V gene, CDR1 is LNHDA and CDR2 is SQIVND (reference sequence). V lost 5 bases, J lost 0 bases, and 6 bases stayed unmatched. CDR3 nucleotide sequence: TGTGCCAGTAGTCCGTGGACAGGGGGAAACCAAGAGACCCAGTACTTC. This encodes CASSPWTGGNQETQYF.

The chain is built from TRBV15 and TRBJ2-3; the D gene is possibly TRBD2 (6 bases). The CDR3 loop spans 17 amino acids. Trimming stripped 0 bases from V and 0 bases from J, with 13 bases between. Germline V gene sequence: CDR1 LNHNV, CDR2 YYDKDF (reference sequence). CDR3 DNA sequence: TGTGCCACCAGCAGAGATAGAGGCCTAGCGAGCACAGATACGCAGTATTTT. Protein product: CATSRDRGLASTDTQYF. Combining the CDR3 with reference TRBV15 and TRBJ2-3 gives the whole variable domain DAMVIQNPRYQVTQFGKPVTLSCSQTLNHNVMYWYQQKSSQAPKLLFHYYDKDFNNEADTPDNFQSRRPNTSFCFLDIRSPGLGDTAMYLCATSRDRGLASTDTQYFGPGTRLTVL.